Following are 23 T cell receptor beta chains from one sample sequenced in a study of identical twins. TCRdb called the 5' RACE reads again in MiXCR, with one record for every CDR3 protein. The top ten hold 5.1% of the sample, which has about 200,000 distinct CDR3 sequences, approximately 9% seen once. The sample taken for sequencing was memory (CD45RO+) T cells sorted from blood. These receptors originate from a woman aged 18-30 years in good health.

This clonotype was counted many times. The chain joins TRBV3-1 to TRBJ2-7, with 7 bases matching TRBD1. CDR3 length: 14 amino acids. Germline V gives CDR1 LGHDT, CDR2 YNNKEL (reference sequence). Trimming removed 4 bases from V and 1 base from J; junction bases left unmatched: 4. CDR3 in DNA: TGTGCCAGCAGCCCGACGGGACAGTCCTACGAGCAGTACTTC. Its protein is CASSPTGQSYEQYF.

A note on this clonotype: It may be a read error: a sequence one base away is much more abundant. The chain is built from TRBV2 and TRBJ2-1; 9 nucleotides match TRBD2. V trimming: 6 bases; J trimming: 2 bases; junction bases outside the gene matches: 14. CDR1 is SNHLY, CDR2 FYNNEI, per germline. The CDR3 consists of 18 residues. The CDR3 region is CASRLSYSGGLPYNEQFF. DNA of the CDR3: TGTGCCAGCAGATTATCCTATAGCGGGGGCCTTCCCTACAATGAGCAGTTCTTC.

The table lists this clonotype with many counts. The chain uses TRBV12-3 or TRBV12-4 and TRBJ2-5; tentatively, D is TRBD2 (5 bases). This CDR3 comprises 14 residues. Trimming shortened V by 3 bases and J by 4 bases, and 12 bases separated the two germline ends. The CDR3 region is CASSFWASRETQYF. The CDR3 DNA reads TGTGCCAGCAGTTTCTGGGCTAGCCGAGAGACCCAGTACTTC.

The chain has TRBV4-3 and TRBJ2-3, with TRBD1 identical over 7 bases. V shed 2 bases and J 0 bases; nucleotides not matched to a gene: 5. The CDR3 covers 16 residues. Germline V gene sequence: CDR1 LGHNA, CDR2 YSLEER. The CDR3 nucleotides read TGCGCCAGCAGCCAAATAACAGGGGATAGCACAGATACGCAGTATTTT. Amino acid sequence: CASSQITGDSTDTQYF.

This clonotype was counted many times. The rearrangement links TRBV2 to TRBJ2-1, with unresolved D. V lost 6 bases and J lost 0, with 9 bases in between. Germline V gene sequence: CDR1 SNHLY, CDR2 FYNNEI. The CDR3 covers 14 residues. The CDR3 here is CASRFESSYNEQFF. CDR3 coding DNA: TGTGCCAGCAGGTTTGAGAGCTCCTACAATGAGCAGTTCTTC. Full variable domain (rest looked up from reference TRBV2 and TRBJ2-1): EPEVTQTPSHQVTQMGQEVILRCVPISNHLYFYWYRQILGQKVEFLVSFYNNEISEKSEIFDDQFSVERPDGSNFTLKIRSTKLEDSAMYFCASRFESSYNEQFFGPGTRLTVL.

CDR3 sequence reads: CAITAGGTRGGYTF. The CDR3 DNA follows: TGTGCCATCACCGCTGGTGGGACCAGGGGGGGCTACACCTTC. The chain has TRBV10-3 and TRBJ1-2; 7 nucleotides align to TRBD1. With 7 bases clipped from V and 8 bases from J, the junction kept 13 bases outside the gene matches. This CDR3 is built from 14 residues. Germline V gives CDR1 ENHRY, CDR2 SYGVKD.

This clonotype was observed a handful of times. The chain recombines TRBV7-9 with TRBJ2-3; weak D call: TRBD1 (6 bases). This CDR3 contains 16 residues. Germline lookup yields CDR1 SEHNR and CDR2 FQNEAQ (reference sequence). Trimming took off 1 base at V and 2 bases at J, with 13 bases between the two ends. CDR3 sequence: CASSLGIGQFTDTQYF. For the CDR3, the DNA is TGTGCCAGCAGCTTAGGTATCGGACAGTTCACAGATACGCAGTATTTT. The variable domain in full, completed from reference TRBV7-9 and TRBJ2-3, reads DTGVSQNPRHKITKRGQNVTFRCDPISEHNRLYWYRQTLGQGPEFLTYFQNEAQLEKSRLLSDRFSAERPKGSFSTLEIQRTEQGDSAMYLCASSLGIGQFTDTQYFGPGTRLTVL.

This clonotype was observed a few times. The chain carries TRBV6-5 and TRBJ2-2; 7 bases map to TRBD1. The junction had 6 bases not matched to a gene; V was cut back by 6 bases and J by 11 bases. Looked up from germline, CDR1 is MNHEY and CDR2 is SVGAGI. This CDR3 has 12 amino acids. The CDR3, as DNA: TGTGCCAGCAGCCGAGACAGGGTAGAGCTGTTTTTT. As protein: CASSRDRVELFF.

This clonotype was recorded at least ten times. This rearrangement joins TRBV5-1 to TRBJ1-4; possibly TRBD1 for D (6 bases). This CDR3 has 14 residues. Trimming removed 4 bases from V and 3 bases from J, with 10 bases in between. CDR1 is SGHRS and CDR2 is YFSETQ in the germline V gene. CDR3 amino acids: CASSRTASNEKLFF. The CDR3 region has the DNA TGCGCCAGCAGCCGGACAGCCTCTAATGAAAAACTGTTTTTT. The variable domain in full, with the rest retrieved from reference TRBV5-1 and TRBJ1-4, is KAGVTQTPRYLIKTRGQQVTLSCSPISGHRSVSWYQQTPGQGLQFLFEYFSETQRNKGNFPGRFSGRQFSNSRSEMNVSTLELGDSALYLCASSRTASNEKLFFGSGTQLSVL.

This clonotype was observed a few times. This chain links TRBV25-1 with TRBJ2-5; tentatively, D is TRBD2 (6 bases). The V and J ends lost 4 bases and 2 bases respectively, with 14 bases between them. This CDR3 is 15 amino acids long. Germline V gives CDR1 MGHDK, CDR2 SYGVNS. DNA of the CDR3: TGTGCCAGCAGTGCTGACAAGAGCGGGCAAGAGACCCAGTACTTC. Residues: CASSADKSGQETQYF.

This clonotype occurred a few times. The CDR3 loop reads CASSLDGNYEQYF. As DNA, the CDR3 is TGCGCCAGCAGCTTGGATGGGAACTACGAGCAGTACTTC. The chain has TRBV5-1 and TRBJ2-7, with no clear D. The CDR3 sequence is 13 residues long. The V gene's germline CDR1 is SGHRS and CDR2 YFSETQ. V shed 0 bases and J shed 3 bases, with 7 bases lying between them.

This chain joins TRBV10-3 and TRBJ2-3; possible D gene TRBD2, 6 bases. The CDR3 is 15 residues long. V gave up 6 bases and J gave up 2 bases, with 15 bases separating them. The V gene's germline CDR1 is ENHRY and CDR2 SYGVKD. In DNA, the CDR3 is TGTGCCATCAGGGTCGGGCTAGCGTTCACAGATACGCAGTATTTT. Its translation is CAIRVGLAFTDTQYF.

The chain recombines TRBV5-4 with TRBJ2-5, with D possibly being TRBD1 or TRBD2 (5 bases each). From germline, CDR1 is SGHNT and CDR2 YYREEE (reference sequence). The CDR3 length is 14 residues. V lost 1 base to trimming and J lost 1 base, with 8 bases between them. Written as DNA, the CDR3 is TGTGCCAGCAGCTTGCTTGGGACCCAAGAGACCCAGTACTTC. It yields the protein CASSLLGTQETQYF.

This clonotype was detected only a few times. The chain links TRBV29-1 to TRBJ1-2, with 7 bases identical to TRBD1. The trim removed 2 bases at V and 7 bases at J, leaving 7 bases unmatched. Germline CDR1 reads SQVTM; CDR2 reads ANQGSEA. CDR3 length: 13 residues. CDR3 protein: CSVEPQTGLGYTF. In nucleotides, the CDR3 is TGCAGCGTTGAACCCCAGACAGGGCTTGGCTACACCTTC.

This clonotype has just a few counts. The chain links TRBV12-3 or TRBV12-4 to TRBJ1-1; tentatively, D is TRBD1 (6 bases). V was cut by 3 bases and J by 4 bases, with 9 bases left in between. This CDR3 comprises 13 residues. In nucleotides, the CDR3 is TGTGCCAGCAGTTTTACCAGGGGCACTGAAGCTTTCTTT. Protein sequence: CASSFTRGTEAFF.

This clonotype was recorded at least ten times. The chain uses TRBV5-1 and TRBJ1-2; D perhaps matches TRBD1 (5 bases). In germline, CDR1 is SGHRS, CDR2 YFSETQ. Trimming shortened V by 0 bases and J by 3 bases, and 9 bases separated the two germline ends. This CDR3 is built from 14 residues. DNA of the CDR3: TGCGCCAGCAGCTTGGGACAGACCTACTATGGCTACACCTTC. Translation gives CASSLGQTYYGYTF.

This clonotype has just a few counts. The junction and the germline gene differ at one end; a read error may be behind it. CDR3 region: CSAGRWGSF. CDR3 DNA: TGCAGTGCCGGGCGCTGGGGTAGTTTT. The rearrangement joins TRBV20-1 to TRBJ1-3; D is unclear. The germline V gene encodes CDR1 DFQATT and CDR2 SNEGSKA (reference sequence). CDR3 length: 9 residues.

This chain uses TRBV5-1 with TRBJ1-6; D is ambiguous. The CDR3 is 12 amino acids. Germline V CDR1 and CDR2: SGHRS, YFSETQ. V shed 6 bases and J shed 6 bases, with 7 bases lying between them. CDR3 nucleotides: TGCGCCAGCACCGACGGTAATTCACCCCTCCACTTT. As protein: CASTDGNSPLHF. Full variable domain (rest looked up from reference TRBV5-1 and TRBJ1-6): KAGVTQTPRYLIKTRGQQVTLSCSPISGHRSVSWYQQTPGQGLQFLFEYFSETQRNKGNFPGRFSGRQFSNSRSEMNVSTLELGDSALYLCASTDGNSPLHFGNGTRLTVT.

The rearrangement links TRBV7-9 to TRBJ1-4; D unclear. CDR1 is SEHNR, CDR2 FQNEAQ, per germline (reference sequence). The germline V and J ends were trimmed by 4 bases and 0 bases, with 6 bases remaining between them. The CDR3 spans 14 residues. The CDR3 loop reads CASSSYATNEKLFF. The CDR3 DNA is TGTGCCAGCAGCTCGTATGCAACTAATGAAAAACTGTTTTTT.

Ten or more counts support this clonotype. The chain combines TRBV29-1 with TRBJ1-1; 8 nucleotides agree with TRBD1. Germline CDR1 SQVTM, CDR2 ANQGSEA. The CDR3 is made up of 12 amino acids. With 7 bases clipped from V and 6 bases from J, the junction kept 7 bases outside the gene matches. As DNA, the CDR3 is TGCAGCGCGGGCCAGACAGGGGCTGAAGCTTTCTTT. Its translation: CSAGQTGAEAFF.

This clonotype was observed a handful of times. The chain has TRBV7-2 and TRBJ2-3; D is unclear. CDR3 length: 13 residues. Looked up from germline, CDR1 is SGHTA and CDR2 is FQGNSA. Trimming left V 5 bases short and J 2 bases short, with 8 bases between. CDR3 sequence (DNA): TGTGCCAGCAGCGCCCGGTACACAGATACGCAGTATTTT. Its translation: CASSARYTDTQYF.

This clonotype has a handful of counts. This chain connects TRBV6-2 or TRBV6-3 to TRBJ2-7; D remains unclear. The CDR3 spans 14 residues. Trimming removed 6 bases from V and 1 base from J, with 13 bases in between. The germline gives CDR1 MNHEY, CDR2 SVGEGT. CDR3 loop: CASRMIRHSYEQYF. The CDR3 DNA is TGTGCCAGCAGGATGATTAGGCATTCCTACGAGCAGTACTTC.

The chain recombines TRBV5-1 with TRBJ2-3; 10 bases match TRBD2. The length of the CDR3 is 17 residues. V lost 0 bases, J lost 3 bases, and 7 bases stayed unmatched. Germline assignment: CDR1 SGHRS and CDR2 YFSETQ. The CDR3 region has the DNA TGCGCCAGCAGCTTGGACCCCCCAGCGGGGGGGACAGATACGCAGTATTTT. Encoded protein: CASSLDPPAGGTDTQYF. Full variable domain (remainder filled in from reference TRBV5-1 and TRBJ2-3): KAGVTQTPRYLIKTRGQQVTLSCSPISGHRSVSWYQQTPGQGLQFLFEYFSETQRNKGNFPGRFSGRQFSNSRSEMNVSTLELGDSALYLCASSLDPPAGGTDTQYFGPGTRLTVL.